The 5 T cell receptor beta chains below were found in one sample sequenced in a study of blood T cell repertoires in COVID-19. TCRdb keeps only in-frame clones here, not all; method: immunoSEQ multiplex PCR. The sample contains 130,000 to 150,000 clones, roughly four fifths of which appear only once. Sequencing input: PBMCs or T cells enriched from blood (not recorded which). These receptor sequences come from a man aged 50-59 years who had recovered from COVID-19.

This clone came up a few times. The chain has TRBV7-2 and TRBJ2-3; tentative D call: TRBD2 (6 bases). Germline values: CDR1 SGHTA, CDR2 FQGNSA. V lost 4 bases and J 5 bases, leaving 13 bases between the germline ends. This CDR3 contains 14 residues. CDR3 DNA sequence: TGTGCCAGCAGCTACTACGGGGGACGAGATACGCAGTATTTT. It specifies CASSYYGGRDTQYF.

The chain employs TRBV7-2 and TRBJ2-7, with D tentatively TRBD1 (5 bases). The ends were cut back, 6 bases at V and 0 bases at J, with 9 bases in the middle. This CDR3 contains 13 residues. Per the germline V gene, CDR1 is SGHTA and CDR2 is FQGNSA. The CDR3 reads CASSQGISYEQYF. In DNA form, the CDR3 reads TGTGCCAGCAGTCAGGGTATCTCCTACGAGCAGTACTTC. Supplemented by reference TRBV7-2 and TRBJ2-7, the full variable domain reads GAGVSQSPSNKVTEKGKDVELRCDPISGHTALYWYRQSLGQGLEFLIYFQGNSAPDKSGLPSDRFSAERTGGSVSTLTIQRTQQEDSAVYLCASSQGISYEQYFGPGTRLTVT.

This chain joins TRBV29-1 and TRBJ1-5, with a possible D match to TRBD1 (5 bases). V was trimmed by 5 bases and J by 5 bases, leaving 16 bases between them. This CDR3 is built from 14 residues. The V gene's germline CDR1 is SQVTM and CDR2 ANQGSEA. The DNA for the CDR3 is TGCAGCGTTTCCCGGGGGTCAGGCGATCAGCCCCAGCATTTT. Translation gives CSVSRGSGDQPQHF.

The chain links TRBV29-1 to TRBJ2-5, with 8 bases matching TRBD1. Germline assignment: CDR1 SQVTM and CDR2 ANQGSEA. The ends lost 5 bases at V and 3 bases at J; junction bases unmatched: 5. This CDR3 contains 13 residues. DNA of the CDR3: TGCAGCGTTCGGGACAGGCGTAAAGAGACCCAGTACTTC. Translation: CSVRDRRKETQYF.

This chain joins TRBV6-5 and TRBJ2-5; D is undetermined. The ends were cut back, 4 bases at V and 1 base at J, with 10 bases in the middle. Germline loops: CDR1 MNHEY, CDR2 SVGAGI. The CDR3 is 14 residues long. CDR3 region: CASSSNSPQETQYF. DNA for the CDR3: TGTGCCAGCAGTTCAAACAGCCCCCAAGAGACCCAGTACTTC.